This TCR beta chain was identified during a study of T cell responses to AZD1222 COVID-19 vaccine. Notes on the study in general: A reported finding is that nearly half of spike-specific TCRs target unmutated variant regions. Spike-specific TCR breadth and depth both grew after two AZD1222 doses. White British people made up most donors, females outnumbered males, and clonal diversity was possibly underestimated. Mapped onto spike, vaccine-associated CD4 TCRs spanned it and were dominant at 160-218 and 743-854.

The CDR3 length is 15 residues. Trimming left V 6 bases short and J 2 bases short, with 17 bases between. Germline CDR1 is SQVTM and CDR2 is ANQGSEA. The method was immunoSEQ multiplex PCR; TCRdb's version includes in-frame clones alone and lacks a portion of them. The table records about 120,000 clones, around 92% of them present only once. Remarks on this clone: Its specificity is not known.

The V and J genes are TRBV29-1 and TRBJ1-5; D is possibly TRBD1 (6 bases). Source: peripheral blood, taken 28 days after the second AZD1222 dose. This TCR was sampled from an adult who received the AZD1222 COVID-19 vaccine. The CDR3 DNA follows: TGCAGCGTGCGGGATACAGGGACGGGCAATCAGCCCCAGCATTTT. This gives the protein CSVRDTGTGNQPQHF.